This record concerns one T cell receptor (beta chain) sequence. No antigen is known for it. Per-base qualities were not stored, and no clone one base away is much larger. The germline V and J ends show losses of 2 bases and 4 bases respectively, and no gene match explains 6 bases of the junction. The CDR3 spans 15 residues, from the cysteine through the phenylalanine. Left in the record is the CDR3 DNA by itself, 45 bases read in frame from the first base. Taken from the germline V gene, the CDR1 and CDR2 loops are SGHRS and YFSETQ. The data stem from a study of blood T cell repertoires in COVID-19 (dated by TCRdb to between 2020 and 2021). Background on the whole study: Collaborator samples came from the United States, Italy and Spain and covered acute and convalescent phases of COVID-19. The sample metadata nearly always contained a de-identified subject ID, COVID-19 status, age in years and sex. The prospective study material was composed of cDNA or gDNA derived from T cells, B-cell-depleted T cells, or PBMCs. The repertoires were made available in a free public database intended to serve as a resource for research on the immune response to SARS-CoV-2. Where HLA class I and class II types were available, the types were taken from metadata supplied by the sample provider, not from assay-based typing. The samples were drawn from two sources: the first 160 participants of the ongoing ImmuneRACE study, and 950 to 1,500 subjects contributed by 6 global collaborators. Subjects who had been exposed to COVID-19, were actively infected with it, or had recovered from it provided the deeply sampled blood TCRbeta repertoires that made up the dataset.

The paper's findings and limits, for the study overall: How much clinical and demographic metadata was included differed by source and by participant, and the metadata was provided uncurated.

Each collaborating institution followed its own protocols to collect whole blood in K2EDTA tubes. For TCRbeta analysis, collaborator samples were shipped as frozen whole blood, as isolated PBMCs, or as DNA extracted from either sample type. The immunoSEQ Assay, a bias-controlled multiplex PCR, was used to amplify TCRbeta CDR3 regions from genomic DNA. The published analysis was carried out like this. The number of nucleated cells in each sample was estimated from the amplification of reference gene primers within the assay. Sequence reads were collapsed and filtered to measure the absolute abundance of every unique TCRbeta CDR3 rearrangement. For each sample, productive Simpson clonality was calculated as the square root of Simpson's diversity index across productive rearrangements. TCRdb took over this immuneACCESS table, retaining in-frame rearrangements with V and J assigned. Such tables are incomplete; in checked studies, under half of the missing clones stem from an unresolved V gene, and the remainder is unexplained. That table furnishes V, J and clone size, whereas the DNA furnished D and trimming. The sample contains 33,000 or so clones, 90% of them found a single time. Over 0.95% of the sample comes from the top ten.

The specimen was peripheral blood. This clonotype originated in a man aged 70 or older with active or convalescent COVID-19. In this chain, TRBV5-1 is recombined with TRBJ1-1; 9 bases in the junction line up with TRBD1. The nucleotide sequence reads TGCGCCAGCAGCTTCATGACAGGGGGATCCACTGAAGCTTTCTTT. Its protein reads: CASSFMTGGSTEAFF.